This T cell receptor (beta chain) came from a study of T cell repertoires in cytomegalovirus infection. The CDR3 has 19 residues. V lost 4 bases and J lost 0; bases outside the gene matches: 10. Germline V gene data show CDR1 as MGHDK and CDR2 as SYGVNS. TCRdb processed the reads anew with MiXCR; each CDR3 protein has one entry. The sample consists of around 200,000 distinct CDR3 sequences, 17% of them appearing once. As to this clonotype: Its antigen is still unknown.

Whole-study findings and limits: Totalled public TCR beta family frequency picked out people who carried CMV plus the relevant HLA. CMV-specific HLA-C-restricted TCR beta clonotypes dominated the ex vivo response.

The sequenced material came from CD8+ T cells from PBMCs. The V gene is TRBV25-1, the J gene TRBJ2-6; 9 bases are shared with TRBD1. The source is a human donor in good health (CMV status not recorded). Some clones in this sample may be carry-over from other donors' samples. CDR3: CASSGTPGTGPSGANVLTF. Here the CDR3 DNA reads TGTGCCAGCAGTGGGACCCCCGGGACAGGGCCCTCTGGGGCCAACGTCCTGACTTTC.